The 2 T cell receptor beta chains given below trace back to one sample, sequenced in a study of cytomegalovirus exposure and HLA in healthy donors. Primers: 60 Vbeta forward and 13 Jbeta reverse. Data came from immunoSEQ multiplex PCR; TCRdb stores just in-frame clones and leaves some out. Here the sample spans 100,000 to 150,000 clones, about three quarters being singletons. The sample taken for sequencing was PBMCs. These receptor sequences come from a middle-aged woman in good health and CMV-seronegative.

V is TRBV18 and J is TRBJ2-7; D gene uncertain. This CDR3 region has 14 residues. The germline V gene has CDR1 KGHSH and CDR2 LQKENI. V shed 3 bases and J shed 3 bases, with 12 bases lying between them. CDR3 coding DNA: TGTGCCAGCTCACCCCCCCAGGATTTCTACGAGCAGTACTTC. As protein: CASSPPQDFYEQYF.

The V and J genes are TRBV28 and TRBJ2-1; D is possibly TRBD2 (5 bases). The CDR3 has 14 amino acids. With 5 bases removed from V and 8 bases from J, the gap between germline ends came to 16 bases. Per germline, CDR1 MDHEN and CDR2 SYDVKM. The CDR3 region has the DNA TGTGCCAGCAGTCGTGTGGACGGGATGGATGAGCAGTTCTTC. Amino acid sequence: CASSRVDGMDEQFF.